This TCR beta chain was profiled in a study of neoadjuvant nivolumab and ipilimumab in lung cancer (dated by TCRdb to about 2020). About the investigation overall: Nivolumab was given at 3 mg/kg intravenously on days 1, 15 and 29, and the combination arm added ipilimumab 1 mg/kg on day 1 only. For each study arm, the primary endpoint of the trial was the rate of major pathologic response (MPR) in the intention-to-treat population. The trial treated under 50 patients with operable NSCLC: about 23 were randomized to nivolumab monotherapy and 21 to nivolumab plus ipilimumab. The study compared TCR repertoires in pretherapy (baseline) peripheral blood with TCR repertoires in tumors resected at surgery following neoadjuvant immune checkpoint blockade. Matched pretherapy and resected tumor pairs were analyzed for seven patients, of whom four received nivolumab and three received nivolumab plus ipilimumab. Overall study outcomes, separate from this receptor: Resected tumors had greater TCR richness and clonality than tumor-adjacent uninvolved lung, and increases were observed in more dual-therapy-treated tumors. No significant correlation was found between TCR clonality and pathologic tumor regression, and only one major-pathologic-response sample was available for the clonality analysis. TCR richness in pretherapy blood showed a positive correlation with richness in tumors resected after neoadjuvant therapy (Spearman R ≈ 0.8). A small number of samples underwent TCR sequencing. From pretherapy to surgery, tumor T-cell richness and clonality increased in three of three dual-therapy tumors but in only two of four nivolumab-treated tumors.

Library creation used the immunoSEQ multiplex PCR assay. The source study handled its data this way. Repertoires were summarized by richness and clonality, and significantly expanded and contracted clones were identified between pre- and post-therapy samples. What TCRdb holds here is the immuneACCESS table cut down to in-frame rearrangements. Part of the clones is not present; checked against another copy, under half of the missing clones reflect an unresolved V gene, and the others are unexplained. The V and J calls and clone size come from that table; D and trimming were worked out from the DNA. The sample table shows approximately 40,000 clones, and nearly 90% are seen once. The ten biggest clones cover roughly 3.3% of the sample. V has 1 base trimmed and J has 4 bases trimmed; junction bases matching no gene number 3. There are 13 amino acids in the CDR3, from cysteine to phenylalanine inclusive. Solely the CDR3 DNA is kept, with 39 bases framed from the first base. The germline V gene (reference sequence) yields GTSNPN for CDR1 and SVGIG for CDR2.

Concerning this clone: This clone's antigen is unknown. Base-call qualities are not available, and no considerably larger clone is one nucleotide away.

The sample's time point label, in plain terms: pretherapy, before neoadjuvant immune checkpoint inhibitors. The samples were taken from NEOSTAR, a phase 2 randomized trial in operable NSCLC that tested neoadjuvant nivolumab or nivolumab plus ipilimumab, followed by surgery. The specimen was peripheral blood, collected before neoadjuvant nivolumab, alone or with ipilimumab. The origin of this receptor is an adult with non-small cell lung cancer. Recombination linked TRBV30 to TRBJ2-5; TRBD1 fits 7 bases in the junction. CDR3 sequence: CAWSGGTVETQYF. The base sequence is TGTGCCTGGAGTGGGGGGACAGTAGAGACCCAGTACTTC. The variable domain in full, with residues beyond the CDR3 obtained from the reference TRBV30 and TRBJ2-5 genes, is SQTIHQWPATLVQPVGSPLSLECTVEGTSNPNLYWYRQAAGRGLQLLFYSVGIGQISSEVPQNLSASRPQDRQFILSSKKLLLSDSGFYLCAWSGGTVETQYFGPGTRLLVL.